This section outlines one T cell receptor beta chain sequence together with its context. No antigen is known for it. Base qualities are not provided; no much larger clone lies one nucleotide away. These data belong to a study of T cell repertoires in cytomegalovirus infection (dated by TCRdb to between 2018 and 2020). Looking at the study overall: The HLA type of each donor mattered for the analysis, because public TCR beta signatures pointed to carriage of CMV infection along with the matching HLA type.

What the research found in general, with its limitations: Carriers of CMV infection plus the relevant HLA type were discriminated by the cumulative frequency of public TCR beta family members in the study cohort and in an independent 352-donor cohort. The ex vivo response was dominated by HLA-C-restricted CMV-specific TCR beta clonotypes, which also provided the single most frequent clonotype in two of eight donors.

The sequencing machine was an Illumina HiSeq 1500. TCRdb reprocessing: public reads trimmed at Q25 with fastp, clones called with MiXCR, in-frame beta chains kept. Rows matching on CDR3 protein sequence are summarized as one entry with the most common DNA and genes. The sample yields nearly 550,000 distinct CDR3 sequences; 16% were counted once. About 24% of the sample goes to the ten largest clones. Sequences were obtained from CD8+ T cells from PBMCs. The source of this sequence is a human donor in good health (CMV status not recorded). Some clones in this sample may be carry-over from other donors' samples.

The nucleotide sequence reads as follows: TGTGCCAGCAGTTTAATTGTCGGCCCGCGAGAGCCTAATCAGCCCCAGCATTTT. The encoded protein is CASSLIVGPREPNQPQHF. The chain employs TRBV12-3 or TRBV12-4 and TRBJ1-5; no D gene call is confident. V drops 2 bases and J drops 4 bases, leaving 21 bases in between. The CDR3 starts with the cysteine, ends with the phenylalanine, and has 18 residues. Only the CDR3 part of the read is kept: 54 bases, read in frame from the first base.